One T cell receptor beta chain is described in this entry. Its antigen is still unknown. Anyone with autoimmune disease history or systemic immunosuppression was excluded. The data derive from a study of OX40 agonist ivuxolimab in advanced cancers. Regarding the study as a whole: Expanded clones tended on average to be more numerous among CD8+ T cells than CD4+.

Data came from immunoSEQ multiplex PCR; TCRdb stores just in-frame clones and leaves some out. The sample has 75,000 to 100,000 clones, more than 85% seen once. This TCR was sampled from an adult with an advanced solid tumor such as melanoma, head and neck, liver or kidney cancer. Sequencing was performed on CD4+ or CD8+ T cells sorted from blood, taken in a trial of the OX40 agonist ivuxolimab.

The DNA for the CDR3 is TGTGCCAGCAGCTTAGCGACCTACAATGAGCAGTTCTTC. Protein product: CASSLATYNEQFF. The chain uses TRBV7-2 and TRBJ2-1, with D unresolved. V was trimmed by 0 bases and J by 2 bases, leaving 2 bases between them. Germline CDR1 SGHTA, CDR2 FQGNSA. This CDR3 has 13 residues.